These T cell receptor beta chains were read from a single sample in a study of Ad26.COV2.S vaccination and SARS-CoV-2 variants. Assay: immunoSEQ multiplex PCR; the TCRdb copy retains only in-frame clones and omits some. The sample carries approximately 450,000 clones, around nine tenths recorded once. The starting material was peripheral blood, obtained in a trial of Ad26.COV2.S vaccine versus placebo. The receptors were sampled from a person between 18 and 65 years old who received the Ad26.COV2.S COVID-19 vaccine or a placebo. CDR3s include the opening cysteine and the closing phenylalanine or tryptophan. Each record gives: V gene, D gene, J gene, clone size, CDR3 DNA, CDR3 protein. The D gene is left open where the match is weak. The size field is filled for only some rows; it gives once, few, many or a size class.

>TRBV7-2|-|TRBJ1-5|-
TGTGCCAGCAACACGAACAATCAGCCCCAGCATTTT
CASNTNNQPQHF
>TRBV11-2|-|TRBJ2-5|-
TGTGCCAGCAGCTTGGCGGTCCAAGAGACCCAGTACTTC
CASSLAVQETQYF
>TRBV2|-|TRBJ1-6|few
TGTGCCAGCAGTGAAGCAATGGGGGGGACCCTCCACTTT
CASSEAMGGTLHF
>TRBV3-1/TRBV3-2|-|TRBJ1-1|-
TGTGCCAGCAGCCCTCGGGCCCCCTTGCTTGGGACTGAAGCTTTCTTT
CASSPRAPLLGTEAFF
>TRBV19|TRBD1|TRBJ2-7|once
TGTGCCAGTAGTATGACCGGGACAGGGGATATGCAGTACTTC
CASSMTGTGDMQYF
>TRBV11-2|-|TRBJ2-5|-
TGTGCCAGCAGCTTGCAAAGGTTCGGTAACCAAGAGACCCAGTACTTC
CASSLQRFGNQETQYF
>TRBV18|-|TRBJ2-3|-
TGTGCCAGCTCACCCCCAGGGAGGGATACGCAGTATTTT
CASSPPGRDTQYF
>TRBV7-9|-|TRBJ2-2|few
TGTGCCAGCACCCTAGGGGGGGGGCCCGGCACCGGGGAGCTGTTTTTT
CASTLGGGPGTGELFF
>TRBV7-7|-|TRBJ2-7|-
TGTGCCAGCAGCTACGACAGGACCTACGAGCAGTACTTC
CASSYDRTYEQYF
>TRBV4-3|TRBD2|TRBJ2-1|-
TGCGCCAGCAGCCAAGATATAGCGGGGGACTCCTACAATGAGCAGTTCTTC
CASSQDIAGDSYNEQFF
>TRBV4-3|-|TRBJ2-7|-
TGCGCCAGCAGCCAAGATAGGCAGGAGTACGAGCAGTACTTC
CASSQDRQEYEQYF
>TRBV27|-|TRBJ1-6|-
TGTGCCAGCCGGGTCGGCATCTCCTATAATTCACCCCTCCACTTT
CASRVGISYNSPLHF
>TRBV5-6|TRBD2|TRBJ2-1|-
TGTGCCAGCAGCTATACTAGCGGTTCCTACAATGAGCAGTTCTTC
CASSYTSGSYNEQFF
>TRBV4-1|-|TRBJ1-1|-
TGCGCCAGCAGCCAAGGCCCAGGGACTGAAGCTTTCTTT
CASSQGPGTEAFF
>TRBV11-2|-|TRBJ1-4|once
TGTGCCAGCAGCTTAGATGCCCTTGGCGGCTTAGAGGGAAAACTGTTTTTT
CASSLDALGGLEGKLFF
>TRBV25-1|TRBD1|TRBJ2-5|-
TGTGCCAGCAGTGAAATAGGGACAGGCCAAGAGACCCAGTACTTC
CASSEIGTGQETQYF
>TRBV27|TRBD2|TRBJ2-3|-
TGTGCCAGCAGCTTCGGGACTAGCGGGAGGGCAGATACGCAGTATTTT
CASSFGTSGRADTQYF
>TRBV2|-|TRBJ1-6|-
TGTGCCAGCACTGATAAGGGGAGCTCCTATAATTCACCCCTCCACTTT
CASTDKGSSYNSPLHF
>TRBV10-3|-|TRBJ1-6|-
TGTGCCATCAGAGAGACACAGGGTTCTAGTTATTCACCCCTCCACTTT
CAIRETQGSSYSPLHF
>TRBV27|TRBD2|TRBJ2-3|once
TGTGCCAGCAGTCTCTCTGTCCCGGGACTAGCGGGAGTGGCCGATACGCAGTATTTT
CASSLSVPGLAGVADTQYF
>TRBV7-4|-|TRBJ2-1|-
TGTGCCAGCAGCCGGGACTTCAATGAGCAGTTCTTC
CASSRDFNEQFF
>TRBV7-9|-|TRBJ1-5|-
TGTGCCAGCAGTCCAAGCGACAGACCCAATCAGCCCCAGCATTTT
CASSPSDRPNQPQHF
>TRBV3-1/TRBV3-2|-|TRBJ1-2|few
TGTGCCAGCAGCCAAGATTCGCCTATGAACCTCTATGGCTACACCTTC
CASSQDSPMNLYGYTF
>TRBV21-1|-|TRBJ2-7|-
TGTGCCAGCAGCAATGATCCGGGACAGGATACCTACGAGCAGTACTTC
CASSNDPGQDTYEQYF
>TRBV30|TRBD2|TRBJ2-7|-
TGTGCCTGGAGGGGTAGCGGGAGTCTTGAGCAGTACTTC
CAWRGSGSLEQYF
>TRBV5-1|-|TRBJ2-2|-
TGCGCCAGCAGCGGAGGGGTTTCGGGCACCGGGGAGCTGTTTTTT
CASSGGVSGTGELFF
>TRBV4-3|-|TRBJ2-7|-
TGCGCCAGCAGCCAAGAGAGGGAGAGCTCCTACGAGCAGTACTTC
CASSQERESSYEQYF